Following are 27 T cell receptor beta chains from one sample sequenced in a study of T cell repertoires in cytomegalovirus infection. One entry per CDR3 protein results from TCRdb running MiXCR on the reads. This table holds around 300,000 distinct CDR3 sequences, over 7.5% found once. The sample comprised PBMCs. The receptors were gathered from a human donor in good health (CMV status not recorded). Some clones in this sample may be carry-over from other donors' samples.

The J gene is TRBJ1-4, the V gene TRBV25-1; the D is unclear. CDR1 is MGHDK and CDR2 is SYGVNS in the germline V gene. V lost 1 base to trimming and J lost 8 bases, with 8 bases between them. The CDR3 has 13 residues. CDR3 sequence reads: CASSELWREKLFF. The DNA of the CDR3 is TGTGCCAGCAGTGAATTGTGGAGGGAAAAACTGTTTTTT.

The chain uses TRBV5-6 and TRBJ1-1, with D possibly TRBD1 on 6 matching bases. Trimming left V 4 bases short and J 8 bases short, with 15 bases between. The germline V gene encodes CDR1 SGHDT and CDR2 YYEEEE. The CDR3 consists of 13 residues. CDR3 sequence reads: CASSTGTKEEAFF. CDR3 in DNA: TGTGCCAGCAGCACCGGGACAAAGGAGGAAGCTTTCTTT.

This clonotype was found many times. One end of the junction is discordant with germline, which a read error may explain. The chain is built from TRBV7-9 and TRBJ2-5, with TRBD2 identical over 8 bases. Germline loops: CDR1 SEHNR, CDR2 FQNEAQ (reference sequence). The CDR3 totals 14 residues. CDR3 DNA sequence: TGTGCCAGCAGCATAGCGGGGTCCTTGGAGACCCAGTACTTC. Translating it yields CASSIAGSLETQYF.

There are many counts of this clonotype. The chain employs TRBV6-5 and TRBJ1-1; TRBD1 matches at 9 bases. CDR3 length: 14 amino acids. Losses at the gene ends were 0 bases for V and 10 bases for J; bases not matched to a gene: 6. Germline-derived CDR1 and CDR2 are MNHEY and SVGAGI. CDR3 sequence (DNA): TGTGCCAGCAGTTACTCGCCGGGACAGGGTCGAGCTTTCTTT. Its protein is CASSYSPGQGRAFF.

This clonotype was detected ten times or more. The V gene is TRBV6-2 or TRBV6-3, the J gene TRBJ2-3; D assignment may be TRBD1 or TRBD2 (5 bases each). The CDR3 is 15 residues long. Trimming left V 3 bases short and J 2 bases short, with 12 bases between. Germline CDR1 reads MNHEY; CDR2 reads SVGEGT. The chain's CDR3 is CASSYTGLSTDTQYF. CDR3 nucleotides: TGTGCCAGCAGTTATACGGGGCTCTCCACAGATACGCAGTATTTT.

This chain uses TRBV12-3 or TRBV12-4 with TRBJ2-3; D tentatively reads TRBD1 or TRBD2 (5 bases each). V dropped 6 bases and J dropped 7 bases, with 14 bases sitting between them. This CDR3 has 13 amino acids. The CDR3 coding sequence is TGTGCCAGCAGCCACCGGGGCCAGAATACGCAGTATTTT. Translating gives CASSHRGQNTQYF.

The V gene is TRBV12-3 or TRBV12-4, the J gene TRBJ1-5, with D hard to call. CDR3 length: 15 residues. V was clipped by 5 bases and J by 6 bases, with 17 bases between them. CDR3: CASSPGLFGGQPQHF. Written as DNA, the CDR3 is TGTGCCAGCAGTCCCGGGTTGTTCGGAGGTCAGCCCCAGCATTTT.

The table lists this clonotype with many counts. The rearrangement joins TRBV4-1 to TRBJ1-2; D may be TRBD1 (5 bases). This CDR3 spans 14 amino acids. Looked up from germline, CDR1 is MGHRA and CDR2 is YSYEKL. Trimming took off 3 bases at V and 7 bases at J, with 15 bases between the two ends. This chain's CDR3 is CASSHDRDGSGYTF. CDR3 nucleotides: TGCGCCAGCAGCCATGACCGGGACGGTTCTGGCTACACCTTC.

This sequence joins TRBV7-9 and TRBJ2-1, with a weak D call TRBD2 (6 bases). The CDR3 is 14 residues long. Per the germline V gene, CDR1 is SEHNR and CDR2 is FQNEAQ (reference sequence). Trimming removed 4 bases from V and 6 bases from J, with 13 bases in between. The CDR3 nucleotides are TGTGCCAGCAGCTCGGCTGGGGGGTCCAATGAGCAGTTCTTC. This gives the protein CASSSAGGSNEQFF.

This chain joins TRBV4-2 and TRBJ1-3, with unresolved D. CDR1 and CDR2 (germline): LGHNA, YNFKEQ. This CDR3 region has 16 residues. V was shortened by 4 bases and J by 0 bases, with 13 bases between the two germline ends. This CDR3 reads CASSRGAIHSGNTIYF. CDR3 nucleotides: TGTGCCAGCAGCCGGGGAGCTATCCACTCTGGAAACACCATATATTTT.

This clonotype has ten or more counts. The CDR3 sequence is CASSLGPGPATNEKLFF. The CDR3 DNA reads as TGTGCCAGCAGCTTAGGTCCAGGGCCTGCAACTAATGAAAAACTGTTTTTT. The V and J genes are TRBV7-2 and TRBJ1-4, with D perhaps TRBD1 (5 bases). Germline V gene data show CDR1 as SGHTA and CDR2 as FQGNSA. There are 17 residues in the CDR3. The V end lost 1 base, the J end lost 0 bases, and 12 bases lay between the germline ends.

In this sample, this clonotype turned up a few times. This chain uses TRBV11-2 with TRBJ2-5; TRBD2 matches 11 bases. CDR3 length: 17 residues. Looked up from germline, CDR1 is SGHAT and CDR2 is FQNNGV. The J segment lost 2 bases and the V segment lost 5 bases, leaving 10 bases of the junction unmatched. The CDR3 loop is CASSNSGGARGQETQYF. As DNA, the CDR3 is TGTGCCAGCAGCAATAGCGGGGGGGCGAGAGGTCAAGAGACCCAGTACTTC. The full variable domain, with the rest looked up from reference TRBV11-2 and TRBJ2-5, is EAGVAQSPRYKIIEKRQSVAFWCNPISGHATLYWYQQILGQGPKLLIQFQNNGVVDDSQLPKDRFSAERLKGVDSTLKIQPAKLEDSAVYLCASSNSGGARGQETQYFGPGTRLLVL.

The table lists this clonotype with a few counts. The chain combines TRBV7-2 with TRBJ1-1, with unresolved D. V lost 7 bases and J lost 0, with 9 bases in between. The CDR3 sequence is 13 residues long. The V gene's germline CDR1 is SGHTA and CDR2 FQGNSA. CDR3 sequence reads: CASILNMNTEAFF. In DNA, the CDR3 is TGTGCCAGCATTTTAAATATGAACACTGAAGCTTTCTTT.

This clonotype occurred a few times. This chain connects TRBV15 to TRBJ2-7; 9 bases fit TRBD1. Per the germline V gene, CDR1 is LNHNV and CDR2 is YYDKDF (reference sequence). The CDR3 is made up of 16 amino acids. V shed 1 base, J shed 6 bases, and the junction held 10 bases outside the gene matches. The CDR3 DNA sequence: TGTGCCACCAGCAGAGTATCCGGGACAGGGCTCCGCGAGCAGTACTTC. Translated: CATSRVSGTGLREQYF.

This clonotype turned up a few times. V is TRBV5-4 and J is TRBJ2-5; 9 bases line up with TRBD2. In germline, CDR1 is SGHNT, CDR2 YYREEE (reference sequence). After removal of 1 base from V and 5 bases from J, the junction contained 3 bases not matched to a gene. The length of the CDR3 is 14 residues. The CDR3 spells CASSLPSGDETQYF. The DNA for the CDR3 is TGTGCCAGCAGCTTGCCTAGCGGGGACGAGACCCAGTACTTC.

V and J are TRBV12-3 or TRBV12-4 and TRBJ1-1; D gene unclear. V was shortened by 3 bases and J by 4 bases, with 12 bases between the two germline ends. This CDR3 is 14 amino acids long. This CDR3 reads CASSFGLAGTEAFF. CDR3 DNA sequence: TGTGCCAGCAGTTTTGGGCTGGCCGGCACTGAAGCTTTCTTT.

This clonotype showed up many times. CDR3 loop: CASRLAGGPATYNEQFF. DNA for the CDR3: TGTGCCAGCAGGTTAGCGGGAGGACCCGCAACCTACAATGAGCAGTTCTTC. The chain recombines TRBV7-3 with TRBJ2-1, with 10 bases matching TRBD2. V lost 6 bases, J lost 2 bases, and 10 bases stayed unmatched. CDR1 is SGHTA and CDR2 is FQGTGA in the germline V gene. This CDR3 is built from 17 residues.

This clonotype was counted between two and nine times. The genes are TRBV6-2 or TRBV6-3 and TRBJ1-5; 9 positions agree with TRBD1. CDR1 and CDR2 from the germline V gene are MNHEY and SVGEGT. J gave up 1 base and V 9 bases, and 4 bases lay outside the gene matches. The CDR3 is made up of 14 amino acids. In DNA, the CDR3 is TGTGCCAGTACGACAGGGGGAAGCAATCAGCCCCAGCATTTT. Translating it yields CASTTGGSNQPQHF.

This clonotype was seen many times. CDR3 in amino acids: CASSSAGQPTDTQYF. CDR3 DNA: TGTGCCAGCAGCTCGGCGGGACAGCCCACAGATACGCAGTATTTT. The chain couples TRBV11-2 to TRBJ2-3, with D possibly matching TRBD1 (7 bases). Germline lookup yields CDR1 SGHAT and CDR2 FQNNGV. The CDR3 sequence is 15 residues long. The V end was cut by 4 bases, the J end by 2 bases, with 13 bases between.

The V gene is TRBV6-5, the J gene TRBJ2-1; D perhaps matches TRBD1 (5 bases). Trimming stripped 5 bases from V and 1 base from J, with 15 bases between. This CDR3 comprises 16 residues. Germline loops: CDR1 MNHEY, CDR2 SVGAGI. The DNA of the CDR3 is TGTGCCAGCAGTCGCGACAGTCTAGGATCCTACAATGAGCAGTTCTTC. Translated: CASSRDSLGSYNEQFF.

J is TRBJ2-1 and V is TRBV12-3 or TRBV12-4; no firm D call. The CDR3 extends over 15 amino acids. The ends were cut back, 6 bases at V and 6 bases at J, with 18 bases in the middle. The CDR3 DNA follows: TGTGCCAGCAGCTCCTTGGACGTCACCCCCAATGAGCAGTTCTTC. It is translated as CASSSLDVTPNEQFF.

Ten or more counts support this clonotype. The V and J genes are TRBV7-9 and TRBJ2-2; 7 bases match TRBD1. V was pared by 3 bases and J by 1 base, with 2 bases of the junction left unmatched. Germline V lookup: CDR1 SEHNR, CDR2 FQNEAQ (reference sequence). The CDR3 loop spans 15 amino acids. Here the CDR3 reads CASSFRQGNTGELFF. The CDR3 DNA follows: TGTGCCAGCAGCTTTCGACAGGGGAACACCGGGGAGCTGTTTTTT.

This clonotype was picked up a small number of times. This CDR3 reads CASSQDREGPPYEQYF. CDR3 DNA sequence: TGCGCCAGCAGCCAAGATCGGGAGGGACCCCCCTACGAGCAGTACTTC. This sequence joins TRBV4-3 and TRBJ2-7; 8 bases match TRBD2. The CDR3 is 16 amino acids. Germline CDR1 LGHNA, CDR2 YSLEER. Trimming cost V 0 bases and J 2 bases; bases outside gene matches: 6.

This clonotype was counted at least ten times. The chain links TRBV20-1 to TRBJ2-3, with TRBD1 matching 10 bases. The germline V gene encodes CDR1 DFQATT and CDR2 SNEGSKA (reference sequence). The V gene end was trimmed by 4 bases and the J gene end by 6 bases; junction bases not matched to a gene: 7. This CDR3 region has 14 residues. The CDR3 protein is CSATGGQGSDTQYF. The CDR3, as DNA: TGCAGTGCTACGGGGGGACAGGGGAGCGATACGCAGTATTTT.

This clonotype has just a few counts. This rearrangement joins TRBV2 to TRBJ2-7; 11 bases are a match to TRBD2. CDR3 length: 15 residues. V lost 4 bases to trimming and J lost 6 bases; unmatched junction nucleotides: 8. Germline CDR1 and CDR2: SNHLY and FYNNEI. The CDR3 DNA is TGTGCCAGCAGTGTTAGCGGGGGGGCCGGTGGCGAGCAGTACTTC. It yields the protein CASSVSGGAGGEQYF.

The chain recombines TRBV10-3 with TRBJ1-2; a weak D match, TRBD1 (5 bases). CDR3 length: 13 amino acids. The ends were cut back, 6 bases at V and 2 bases at J, with 10 bases in the middle. Germline V gives CDR1 ENHRY, CDR2 SYGVKD. CDR3 nucleotides: TGTGCCATCAGCCCGGGGACCAACTATGGCTACACCTTC. This sequence encodes CAISPGTNYGYTF.

The chain is built from TRBV9 and TRBJ2-1, with 8 bases fitting TRBD1. The ends lost 4 bases at V and 2 bases at J; junction bases unmatched: 5. Per the germline V gene, CDR1 is SGDLS and CDR2 is YYNGEE. The CDR3 runs 15 residues. CDR3 in DNA: TGTGCCAGCAGCACTGGACAGGGACCCTACAATGAGCAGTTCTTC. Amino acid sequence: CASSTGQGPYNEQFF.